This T cell receptor beta chain comes out of a study of blood T cells in healthy people across ages. Sample-barcoded 5' priming and a J-beta primer mix drove a second PCR of 7 to 11 cycles. TCRdb reprocessed the 5' RACE reads via MiXCR and lists one record per CDR3 protein. The sample lists about 780,000 distinct CDR3 sequences, around half seen once, with around 18% in the top ten. Trimming at V came to 5 bases and at J to 5 bases, leaving 13 bases not matched to a gene. The CDR3 is made up of 16 amino acids. Germline CDR1 SGHTA, CDR2 FQGNSA. The sequencing input was blood. This sequence originates from a man older than 75 in good health. V is TRBV7-2 and J is TRBJ2-7, with 9 bases identical to TRBD2. CDR3 DNA sequence: TGTGCCAGCAGCCCCTTGATGGCGGGAGGGCACGACGAGCAGTACTTC. Residues: CASSPLMAGGHDEQYF.